The present T cell receptor beta chain was sequenced within a study of T cell responses to AZD1222 COVID-19 vaccine. Notes on the study in general: Repertoire sampling happened only post peak T cell response. White British donors predominated, females outnumbered males, and clonal diversity was possibly underestimated.

Researchers grouped second doses given at about 4 or about 12 weeks into one pool. Germline values: CDR1 SQVTM, CDR2 ANQGSEA. V lost 3 bases, J lost 2 bases, and 17 bases lay in between. The CDR3 is 16 amino acids. Concerning this clone: Antigen specificity is unknown.

Profiled with immunoSEQ multiplex PCR; TCRdb holds only in-frame clones, not every one. This repertoire shows some 67,000 clones, around four fifths found once; its top ten account for approximately 5.9%. This chain links TRBV29-1 with TRBJ2-1; D is possibly TRBD2 (6 bases). The source was peripheral blood, collected 28 days after the second AZD1222 dose. The receptor was isolated from an adult who received the AZD1222 COVID-19 vaccine. CDR3 bases: TGCAGCGTTGACGATACCCGGGGGACGGCCTACAATGAGCAGTTCTTC. It yields the protein CSVDDTRGTAYNEQFF.